This section outlines one T cell receptor (beta chain) sequence together with its context. The record originates from a study of T cells expressing NK-cell markers. This CDR3 is 13 amino acids long. Germline V CDR1 and CDR2: LNHDA, SQIVND (reference sequence). TCRdb reprocessed the 5' RACE reads, with one entry per CDR3 protein and no DNA. The sample's table shows approximately 150,000 distinct CDR3 sequences. The sequence came from a woman aged 18-70 years in good health. What was sequenced was blood T cells: a sorted CD56 or NKG2C T cell subset, CD4+ or CD8+ T cells, or bulk PBMC T cells (not recorded which). V and J are TRBV19 and TRBJ2-1; checking the TCRdb D call of TRBD1 is not possible without DNA. CDR3 protein: CASTTPGDNEQFF.